This TCR beta chain is drawn from a study of OX40 agonist ivuxolimab in advanced cancers. Study-wide points: Expanded peripheral T cells had an undetermined antigen specificity. Average numbers of expanded clones were greater in CD8+ T cells than in CD4+. CD4+ and CD8+ blood T cells expanded clonally by week 6 at 0.1 to 3.0 mg/kg.

Note on this clone: Antigen unknown.

Produced via immunoSEQ multiplex PCR; TCRdb's table is partial and in-frame only. The sample lists around 73,000 clones, approximately 90% seen once, with around 0.51% in the top ten. CDR1 and CDR2 (germline): MNHNY, SVGAGI (reference sequence). The CDR3 has 13 residues. V dropped 6 bases and J dropped 2 bases, with 10 bases sitting between them. Systemic immunosuppression or autoimmune disease history was grounds to exclude patients. The chain combines TRBV6-6 with TRBJ1-2; D remains ambiguous. The material was CD4+ or CD8+ T cells sorted from blood, obtained in a trial of the OX40 agonist ivuxolimab. The receptor comes from an adult with an advanced solid tumor such as melanoma, head and neck, liver or kidney cancer. The CDR3 protein is CASSSRLNYGYTF. The CDR3 nucleotides read TGTGCCAGCAGCTCACGGTTAAACTATGGCTACACCTTC.